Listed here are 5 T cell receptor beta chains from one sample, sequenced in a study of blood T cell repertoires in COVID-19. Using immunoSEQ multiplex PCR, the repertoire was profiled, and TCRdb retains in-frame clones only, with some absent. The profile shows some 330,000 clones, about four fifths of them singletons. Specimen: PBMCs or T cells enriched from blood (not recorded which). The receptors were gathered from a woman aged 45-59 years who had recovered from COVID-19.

The CDR3 bases are TGTGCCAGCAGCCAACAGGGGTGGGATACGCAGTATTTT. Translated, it gives CASSQQGWDTQYF. This rearrangement joins TRBV3-1 (or the pseudogene TRBV3-2) to TRBJ2-3, with a possible D match to TRBD1 (6 bases). The CDR3 sequence is 13 residues long. V lost 2 bases to trimming and J lost 6 bases, with 9 bases between them. The germline V gene encodes CDR1 LGHDT and CDR2 YNNKEL (reference sequence).

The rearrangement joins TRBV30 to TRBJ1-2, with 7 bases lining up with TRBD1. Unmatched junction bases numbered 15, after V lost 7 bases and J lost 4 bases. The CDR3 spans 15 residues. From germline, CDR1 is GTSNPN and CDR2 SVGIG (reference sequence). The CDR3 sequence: CAFVAETGTLYGYTF. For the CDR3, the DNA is TGTGCCTTCGTTGCCGAGACAGGGACGCTCTATGGCTACACCTTC.

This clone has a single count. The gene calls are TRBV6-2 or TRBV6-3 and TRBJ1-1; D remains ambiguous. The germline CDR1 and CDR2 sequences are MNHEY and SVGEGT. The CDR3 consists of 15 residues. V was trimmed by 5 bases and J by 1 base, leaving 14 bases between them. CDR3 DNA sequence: TGTGCCAGCAGTGCTCCTAGAGGGTCGAACACTGAAGCTTTCTTT. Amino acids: CASSAPRGSNTEAFF.

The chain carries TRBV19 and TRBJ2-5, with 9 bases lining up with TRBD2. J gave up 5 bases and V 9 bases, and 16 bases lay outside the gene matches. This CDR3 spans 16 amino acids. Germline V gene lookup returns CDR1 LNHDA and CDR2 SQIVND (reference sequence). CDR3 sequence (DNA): TGTGCCAGCGCAGCGGGGGGCGCGACAATAGTGGAGACCCAGTACTTC. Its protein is CASAAGGATIVETQYF. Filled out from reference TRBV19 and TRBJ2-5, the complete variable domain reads DGGITQSPKYLFRKEGQNVTLSCEQNLNHDAMYWYRQDPGQGLRLIYYSQIVNDFQKGDIAEGYSVSREKKESFPLTVTSAQKNPTAFYLCASAAGGATIVETQYFGPGTRLLVL.

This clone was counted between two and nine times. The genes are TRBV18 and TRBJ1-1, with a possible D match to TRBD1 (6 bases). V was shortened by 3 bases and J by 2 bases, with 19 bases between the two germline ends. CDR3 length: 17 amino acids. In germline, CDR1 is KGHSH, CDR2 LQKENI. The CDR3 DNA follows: TGTGCCAGCTCACCGGTTCTGGGGGCAGGGGCAAACACTGAAGCTTTCTTT. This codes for CASSPVLGAGANTEAFF.